A single sample is the source of the 25 T cell receptor beta chains below, sequenced in a study of blood T cell repertoires in COVID-19. Using immunoSEQ multiplex PCR, the repertoire was profiled, and TCRdb retains in-frame clones only, with some absent. The data contain roughly 300,000 clones, approximately 90% of them seen just once; the ten biggest clones take up 0.95% to 1.2%. Material for sequencing was PBMCs or T cells enriched from blood (not recorded which). The receptors shown here come from a woman aged 25-40 years who had recovered from COVID-19.

The chain uses TRBV4-2 and TRBJ1-2; D remains ambiguous. Germline CDR1 and CDR2: LGHNA and YNFKEQ. The CDR3 sequence is 14 residues long. Trimming stripped 4 bases from V and 8 bases from J, with 17 bases between. As DNA, the CDR3 is TGTGCCAGCAGCCCCCGACTCGGGGTCGACGGCTACACCTTC. It yields the protein CASSPRLGVDGYTF.

The genes are TRBV11-2 and TRBJ2-1; D call uncertain. Germline V gene lookup returns CDR1 SGHAT and CDR2 FQNNGV. The CDR3 is 12 residues long. V lost 4 bases to trimming and J lost 9 bases, with 10 bases between them. This chain's CDR3 is CASSSPSGEQFF. In nucleotides, the CDR3 is TGTGCCAGCAGCTCCCCCTCCGGTGAGCAGTTCTTC.

The rearrangement uses TRBV7-2 and TRBJ2-7, with a weak D call TRBD1 (6 bases). Germline V lookup: CDR1 SGHTA, CDR2 FQGNSA. This CDR3 spans 15 amino acids. The germline V and J ends were trimmed by 1 base and 2 bases, with 12 bases remaining between them. CDR3 DNA sequence: TGTGCCAGCAGCTTAGAGCACAGGGTCCCCTACGAGCAGTACTTC. Translated, it gives CASSLEHRVPYEQYF.

The chain uses TRBV27 and TRBJ2-1; D remains ambiguous. Germline V lookup: CDR1 MNHEY, CDR2 SMNVEV (reference sequence). The CDR3 covers 11 residues. The germline V and J ends were trimmed by 10 bases and 7 bases, with 11 bases remaining between them. CDR3 nucleotides: TGTGCCACCAACAACCGTAATGAGCAGTTCTTC. It encodes CATNNRNEQFF.

V is TRBV30 and J is TRBJ1-2; maybe TRBD1 (5 bases). Germline V gene lookup returns CDR1 GTSNPN and CDR2 SVGIG (reference sequence). V was cut by 1 base and J by 7 bases, with 10 bases left in between. This CDR3 has 12 amino acids. CDR3 DNA sequence: TGTGCCTGGAGTGGGGCGGGGCCTGGCTACACCTTC. It yields the protein CAWSGAGPGYTF. The full variable domain, in which reference TRBV30 and TRBJ1-2 provide the parts outside the CDR3, is SQTIHQWPATLVQPVGSPLSLECTVEGTSNPNLYWYRQAAGRGLQLLFYSVGIGQISSEVPQNLSASRPQDRQFILSSKKLLLSDSGFYLCAWSGAGPGYTFGSGTRLTVV.

The chain has TRBV7-8 and TRBJ1-6; tentative D call: TRBD1 (6 bases). CDR1 and CDR2 (germline): SGHVS, FQNEAQ. V shed 5 bases and J shed 8 bases, with 13 bases lying between them. The CDR3 has 14 residues. In DNA form, the CDR3 reads TGTGCCAGCAGCACCACAGGGCTTGATTCACCCCTCCACTTT. This sequence encodes CASSTTGLDSPLHF.

The chain couples TRBV6-5 to TRBJ1-6; D gene uncertain. This CDR3 contains 13 residues. Per germline, CDR1 MNHEY and CDR2 SVGAGI. Trimming pared 2 bases from V and 4 bases from J, leaving 3 bases between. The CDR3 DNA follows: TGTGCCAGCAGTTACGAGTATAATTCACCCCTCCACTTT. Protein: CASSYEYNSPLHF.

This chain connects TRBV11-2 to TRBJ2-3, with 11 bases fitting TRBD2. The germline V gene has CDR1 SGHAT and CDR2 FQNNGV. The CDR3 contains 17 residues. Trimming at V came to 1 base and at J to 0 bases, leaving 3 bases not matched to a gene. Here the CDR3 reads CASSLVASGRSTDTQYF. CDR3 DNA sequence: TGTGCCAGCAGCTTAGTGGCTAGCGGGAGGAGCACAGATACGCAGTATTTT.

The V and J genes are TRBV27 and TRBJ2-1, with D maybe TRBD2 (5 bases). With 7 bases removed from V and 12 bases from J, the gap between germline ends came to 19 bases. In germline, CDR1 is MNHEY, CDR2 SMNVEV (reference sequence). The CDR3 is 13 amino acids. CDR3 region: CASKSVMDEGQFF. The CDR3 DNA sequence: TGTGCCAGCAAATCAGTAATGGACGAGGGGCAGTTCTTC.

This CDR3 is CATSDPGLAGVGQETQYF. The CDR3 DNA is TGTGCCACCAGTGATCCGGGACTAGCGGGAGTAGGCCAAGAGACCCAGTACTTC. The V gene is TRBV24-1, the J gene TRBJ2-5, with 14 nucleotides matching TRBD2. The V segment lost 3 bases and the J segment 1 base; nucleotides outside the gene matches: 6. The CDR3 is 18 residues long. Germline loops: CDR1 KGHDR, CDR2 SFDVKD.

This clone was seen once. V and J are TRBV11-2 and TRBJ2-5; tentatively, D is TRBD1 (6 bases). Germline lookup yields CDR1 SGHAT and CDR2 FQNNGV. This CDR3 has 14 amino acids. V was trimmed by 5 bases and J by 1 base, leaving 11 bases between them. CDR3 region: CASSPGTLQETQYF. The CDR3 DNA is TGTGCCAGCAGCCCTGGGACACTCCAAGAGACCCAGTACTTC.

The chain is built from TRBV30 and TRBJ2-5, with a possible D match to TRBD2 (5 bases). Trimming removed 1 base from V and 3 bases from J, with 15 bases in between. The CDR3 spans 15 residues. Per germline, CDR1 GTSNPN and CDR2 SVGIG (reference sequence). The CDR3 DNA reads TGTGCCTGGAGTGAACCAATAGACGGGGAAGAGACCCAGTACTTC. This sequence encodes CAWSEPIDGEETQYF.

The chain carries TRBV5-1 and TRBJ2-1; 8 bases are a match to TRBD1. The CDR3 is made up of 16 amino acids. Germline assignment: CDR1 SGHRS and CDR2 YFSETQ. The V gene end was trimmed by 5 bases and the J gene end by 7 bases; junction bases not matched to a gene: 14. This CDR3 reads CASRTGRGRGSNEQFF. The CDR3 coding sequence is TGCGCCAGCAGGACGGGCAGGGGGCGGGGTAGTAATGAGCAGTTCTTC.

This clone appeared a single time. The J gene is TRBJ2-7, the V gene TRBV29-1, with 13 bases that match TRBD2. The V gene end was trimmed by 0 bases and the J gene end by 3 bases; junction bases not matched to a gene: 5. Germline CDR1 reads SQVTM; CDR2 reads ANQGSEA. This CDR3 region has 16 residues. This chain's CDR3 is CSVEDRLAGGLYEQYF. CDR3 nucleotide sequence: TGCAGCGTTGAAGATCGACTAGCGGGAGGCCTCTACGAGCAGTACTTC.

The chain couples TRBV6-5 to TRBJ1-5; a weak D match, TRBD1 (6 bases). V was cut by 5 bases and J by 4 bases, with 9 bases left in between. The germline CDR1 and CDR2 sequences are MNHEY and SVGAGI. There are 13 residues in the CDR3. The CDR3 coding sequence is TGTGCCAGCAGTCAGGGGTTGAATCAGCCCCAGCATTTT. This encodes CASSQGLNQPQHF.

The chain combines TRBV27 with TRBJ2-7, with D perhaps matching TRBD2 (6 bases). Germline V CDR1 and CDR2: MNHEY, SMNVEV (reference sequence). Trimming removed 0 bases from V and 1 base from J, with 7 bases in between. This CDR3 comprises 14 residues. CDR3 bases: TGTGCCAGCAGTTTATCTGGGGGGTCCTACGAGCAGTACTTC. This codes for CASSLSGGSYEQYF.

The genes are TRBV7-9 and TRBJ2-1, with 11 nucleotides matching TRBD2. V dropped 1 base and J dropped 4; count of bases not matched to a gene: 3. CDR1 and CDR2 from the germline V gene are SEHNR and FQNEAQ (reference sequence). The CDR3 has 16 residues. CDR3 sequence (DNA): TGTGCCAGCAGCTTAGACGGACTAGCGGGTTACAATGAGCAGTTCTTC. Protein sequence: CASSLDGLAGYNEQFF.

This chain connects TRBV30 to TRBJ2-1; 8 bases map to TRBD2. This CDR3 region has 14 residues. J was trimmed by 9 bases and V by 5 bases; bases with no gene match: 12. Germline-derived CDR1 and CDR2 are GTSNPN and SVGIG (reference sequence). CDR3 DNA: TGTGCCTGGGCTGGACGTAGCGGGATCATTGAGCAGTTCTTC. Its protein product is CAWAGRSGIIEQFF. Looking up the rest from reference TRBV30 and TRBJ2-1 gives the full variable domain: SQTIHQWPATLVQPVGSPLSLECTVEGTSNPNLYWYRQAAGRGLQLLFYSVGIGQISSEVPQNLSASRPQDRQFILSSKKLLLSDSGFYLCAWAGRSGIIEQFFGPGTRLTVL.

V is TRBV9 and J is TRBJ1-3; D gene uncertain. V lost 1 base and J 0 bases, leaving 14 bases between the germline ends. Germline values: CDR1 SGDLS, CDR2 YYNGEE. The CDR3 is made up of 17 amino acids. The CDR3 region is CASSVYAGALSGNTIYF. The CDR3 region has the DNA TGTGCCAGCAGCGTATATGCAGGCGCCCTCTCTGGAAACACCATATATTTT.

The chain recombines TRBV12-3 or TRBV12-4 with TRBJ2-7; 9 bases align to TRBD2. CDR3 length: 13 residues. Trimming took 5 bases from V and 2 from J; bases not matched to a gene: 1. CDR3 nucleotide sequence: TGTGCCAGCAGTACTAGCGGGCCCTACGAGCAGTACTTC. Translated: CASSTSGPYEQYF.

The chain has TRBV4-3 and TRBJ1-2; 8 nucleotides match TRBD1. V shed 4 bases, J shed 3 bases, and the junction held 7 bases outside the gene matches. Germline CDR1 and CDR2: LGHNA and YSLEER. The CDR3 contains 15 residues. The CDR3 is CASSLDRDSHYGYTF. In nucleotides, the CDR3 is TGCGCCAGCAGCCTGGACAGGGACTCTCACTATGGCTACACCTTC.

V usage is TRBV9 and J usage is TRBJ1-2, with D possibly TRBD1 on 6 matching bases. CDR3 size: 14 residues. The germline V and J ends were trimmed by 3 bases and 3 bases, with 12 bases remaining between them. Germline CDR1 reads SGDLS; CDR2 reads YYNGEE. The CDR3 DNA reads as TGTGCCAGCAGCGAAGGACAGCCGGACTATGGCTACACCTTC. This gives the protein CASSEGQPDYGYTF.

The chain carries TRBV4-3 and TRBJ2-3; D unresolved. V lost 2 bases and J 5 bases, leaving 11 bases between the germline ends. CDR1 LGHNA and CDR2 YSLEER come from the germline V gene. There are 14 residues in the CDR3. The CDR3 DNA follows: TGCGCCAGCAGCCAAATGCCTGCAGGAGATACGCAGTATTTT. It specifies CASSQMPAGDTQYF.

The rearrangement joins TRBV28 to TRBJ2-1; D possibly corresponds to TRBD2 (5 bases). Germline V CDR1 and CDR2: MDHEN, SYDVKM. The CDR3 loop spans 14 amino acids. The V gene lost 7 bases and the J gene lost 1 base, with 11 bases spanning the gap. CDR3 protein: CASIYRGSYNEQFF. As DNA, the CDR3 is TGTGCCAGCATTTACCGGGGATCCTACAATGAGCAGTTCTTC.

V gene TRBV6-5 combines with J gene TRBJ1-5, with D perhaps matching TRBD1 (5 bases). Germline V lookup: CDR1 MNHEY, CDR2 SVGAGI. Trimming took off 6 bases at V and 4 bases at J, with 16 bases between the two ends. This CDR3 spans 15 amino acids. The CDR3 region is CASRGGDGLNQPQHF. The CDR3 DNA is TGTGCCAGCAGGGGGGGGGACGGTCTGAATCAGCCCCAGCATTTT.